This TCR beta chain appears in the sequencing data of a study of response to subunit inactivated influenza vaccine (dated by TCRdb to between 2017 and 2018). Notes on the research overall: To follow how T cells responded to a trivalent subunit inactivated influenza vaccine, the researchers relied on deep quantitative profiling of the T cell receptor repertoire. The paper as a whole reports these results and caveats: It was suggested by the authors that each seasonal influenza vaccination may recruit only a limited number of new T cells.

For this clonotype: There is no known antigen for this receptor. No much larger clonotype is one base removed from it; base qualities were not supplied.

The CDR3 starts with the cysteine, ends with the phenylalanine, and has 14 residues. This entry keeps only the CDR3 DNA: 42 bases, framed from base 1. The V and J ends are trimmed by 5 bases and 6 bases, leaving 17 bases between them. Receptor amplification or capture employed RT-PCR. Sequencing was carried out with an Illumina HiSeq 2500. TCRdb applied fastp at Q25 and MiXCR to the public reads, then kept only in-frame beta chains. Every entry covers one CDR3 protein and lists the most common genes and DNA from its rows. The sample yields about 700,000 distinct CDR3 sequences; about 14% were counted once. Of the sample, 7.5% to 8% is held by the ten largest clones.

The sequencing used PBMCs from blood, collected 14 days before vaccination. The receptor was derived from a man aged 50 to 59 who received an inactivated influenza vaccine. Donor details come from another sample of the same person, matched by shared clones. Recombination connected TRBV12-3 or TRBV12-4 to TRBJ2-7; the D region is possibly TRBD1 or TRBD2, each matching across 5 bases. The DNA is TGTGCCAGCAGTAGGAGGTCCCAGGGAATCGAGCAGTACTTC. It specifies CASSRRSQGIEQYF.